One TCR beta chain is described in this entry. Its antigen is undetermined. Vbeta (60) and Jbeta (13) primers were used in the PCR. Sequenced by immunoSEQ multiplex PCR; TCRdb stores in-frame clones only, minus some. The data show 90,000 to 120,000 clones, around 70% seen once. This CDR3 has 15 amino acids. V dropped 6 bases and J dropped 4 bases, with 15 bases sitting between them. Germline V CDR1 and CDR2: MNHEY, SVGAGI. This record comes from a study of cytomegalovirus exposure and HLA in healthy donors. General study findings and limits: TCR beta V segments were, for the most part, productive about 87% or about 30% of the time in an earlier analysis. Serostatus for CMV was the only available immune exposure information. 164 TCR beta chains were listed as cytomegalovirus-associated.

This receptor was taken from a man aged 35 to 55 in good health and CMV-seropositive. This chain connects TRBV6-5 to TRBJ1-4; a possible D gene is TRBD1 (6 bases). Sequencing was done on a sample of PBMCs. As DNA, the CDR3 is TGTGCCAGCAGCGGACAGTCGCCGTTTAATGAAAAACTGTTTTTT. This gives the protein CASSGQSPFNEKLFF.